This T cell receptor beta chain was profiled in a study of blood T cell repertoires in COVID-19. The method was immunoSEQ multiplex PCR; TCRdb's version includes in-frame clones alone and lacks a portion of them. In the table there are around 53,000 clones, 90% of which are singletons. V lost 6 bases, J lost 5 bases, and 11 bases lay in between. The germline V gene has CDR1 SEHNR and CDR2 FQNEAQ (reference sequence). This CDR3 has 12 amino acids. The receptor's source is a human donor in a cohort sampled during active COVID-19. The chain links TRBV7-9 to TRBJ2-7, with D possibly TRBD2 on 6 matching bases. The material sequenced was peripheral blood. For the CDR3, the DNA is TGTGCCAGCAGGGGACTGGAGGACGAGCAGTACTTC. This sequence encodes CASRGLEDEQYF.